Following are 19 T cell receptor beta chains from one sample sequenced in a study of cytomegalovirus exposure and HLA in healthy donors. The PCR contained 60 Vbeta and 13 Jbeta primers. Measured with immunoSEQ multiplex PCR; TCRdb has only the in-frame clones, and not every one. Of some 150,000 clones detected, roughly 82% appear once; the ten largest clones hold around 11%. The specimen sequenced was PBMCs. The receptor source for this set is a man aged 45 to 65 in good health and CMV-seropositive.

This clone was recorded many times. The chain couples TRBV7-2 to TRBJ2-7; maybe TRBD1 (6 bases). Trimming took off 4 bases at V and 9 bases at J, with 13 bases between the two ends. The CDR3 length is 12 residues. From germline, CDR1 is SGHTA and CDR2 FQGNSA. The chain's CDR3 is CASSSDSYWQYF. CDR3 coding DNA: TGTGCCAGCAGCTCGGACAGTTACTGGCAGTACTTC.

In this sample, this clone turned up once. The CDR3 region has the DNA TGTGCCAGCAGTTACTCGGTGGGGGCAGGGGGAGCTGAAGCTTTCTTT. It translates to CASSYSVGAGGAEAFF. The chain has TRBV6-5 and TRBJ1-1; 7 positions agree with TRBD1. Germline CDR1 MNHEY, CDR2 SVGAGI. This CDR3 is 16 amino acids long. V gave up 0 bases and J gave up 6 bases; unmatched junction bases: 10.

The CDR3 nucleotides are TGTGCCAGCAGTTTAATAGCTAGCGGGAGCGATGAGCAGTTCTTC. Its translation is CASSLIASGSDEQFF. The chain recombines TRBV27 with TRBJ2-1; TRBD2 aligns across 10 bases. The CDR3 loop spans 15 amino acids. V shed 2 bases and J 8 bases; nucleotides not matched to a gene: 6. CDR1 is MNHEY and CDR2 is SMNVEV in the germline V gene (reference sequence).

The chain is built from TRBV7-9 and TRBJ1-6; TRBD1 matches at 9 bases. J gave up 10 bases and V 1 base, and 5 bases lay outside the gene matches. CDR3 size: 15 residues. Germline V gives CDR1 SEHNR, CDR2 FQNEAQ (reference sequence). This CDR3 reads CASSLEQGARSPLHF. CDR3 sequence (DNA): TGTGCCAGCAGCTTAGAACAGGGGGCAAGGTCACCCCTCCACTTT. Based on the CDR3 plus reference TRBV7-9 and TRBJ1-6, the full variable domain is DTGVSQNPRHKITKRGQNVTFRCDPISEHNRLYWYRQTLGQGPEFLTYFQNEAQLEKSRLLSDRFSAERPKGSFSTLEIQRTEQGDSAMYLCASSLEQGARSPLHFGNGTRLTVT.

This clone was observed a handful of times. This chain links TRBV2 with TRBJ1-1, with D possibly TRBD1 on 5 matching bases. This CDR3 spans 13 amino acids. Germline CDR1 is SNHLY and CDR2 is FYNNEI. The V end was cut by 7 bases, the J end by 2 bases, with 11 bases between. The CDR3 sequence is CASTADINTEAFF. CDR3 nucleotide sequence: TGTGCCAGCACCGCGGACATAAACACTGAAGCTTTCTTT.

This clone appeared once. For the CDR3, the DNA is TGCGCCAGCAGCCCTCGGGGGCAAGAGACCCAGTACTTC. This codes for CASSPRGQETQYF. The rearrangement joins TRBV4-1 to TRBJ2-5, with D perhaps matching TRBD2 (6 bases). V lost 4 bases to trimming and J lost 2 bases, with 8 bases between them. Per germline, CDR1 MGHRA and CDR2 YSYEKL. CDR3 size: 13 residues.

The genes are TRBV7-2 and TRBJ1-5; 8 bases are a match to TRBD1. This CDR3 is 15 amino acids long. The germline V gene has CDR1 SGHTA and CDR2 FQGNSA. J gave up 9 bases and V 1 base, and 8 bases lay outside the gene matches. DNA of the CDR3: TGTGCCAGCAGCTTAGGGACAGGGATTTTTGGGCCCCAGCATTTT. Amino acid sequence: CASSLGTGIFGPQHF.

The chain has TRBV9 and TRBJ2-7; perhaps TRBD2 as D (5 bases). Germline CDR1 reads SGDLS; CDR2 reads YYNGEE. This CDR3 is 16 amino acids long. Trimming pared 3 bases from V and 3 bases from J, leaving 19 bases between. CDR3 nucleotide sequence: TGTGCCAGCAGCGACGGGGTTTTTAGCGCGAGCTACGAGCAGTACTTC. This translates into CASSDGVFSASYEQYF.

CDR3 sequence reads: CASSPTGTGGVVGYTF. Here the CDR3 DNA reads TGTGCCAGCAGCCCTACGGGGACAGGGGGCGTGGTTGGCTACACCTTC. The V call is TRBV7-3, the J call TRBJ1-2; 12 bases match TRBD1. Losses at the gene ends were 5 bases for V and 7 bases for J; bases not matched to a gene: 11. The germline V gene encodes CDR1 SGHTA and CDR2 FQGTGA. The CDR3 spans 16 residues.

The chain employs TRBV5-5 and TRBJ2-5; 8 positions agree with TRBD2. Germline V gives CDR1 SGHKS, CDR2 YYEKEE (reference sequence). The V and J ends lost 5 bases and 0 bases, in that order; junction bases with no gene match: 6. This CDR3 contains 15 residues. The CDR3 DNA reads TGTGCCAGCAGTCGTGCGGGAGGAAACCAAGAGACCCAGTACTTC. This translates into CASSRAGGNQETQYF.

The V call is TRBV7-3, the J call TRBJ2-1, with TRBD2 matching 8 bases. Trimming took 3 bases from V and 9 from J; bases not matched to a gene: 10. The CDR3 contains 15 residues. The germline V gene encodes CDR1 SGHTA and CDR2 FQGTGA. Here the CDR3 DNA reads TGTGCCAGCAGCTTGAACCAGCGGGGGTATGGTGAGCAGTTCTTC. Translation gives CASSLNQRGYGEQFF.

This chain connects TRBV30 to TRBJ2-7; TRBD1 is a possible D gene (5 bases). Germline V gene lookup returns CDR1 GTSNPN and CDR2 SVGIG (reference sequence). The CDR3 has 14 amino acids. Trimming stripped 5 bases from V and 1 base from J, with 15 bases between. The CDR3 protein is CAWEKGLISYEQYF. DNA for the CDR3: TGTGCCTGGGAGAAGGGGCTCATTTCCTACGAGCAGTACTTC.

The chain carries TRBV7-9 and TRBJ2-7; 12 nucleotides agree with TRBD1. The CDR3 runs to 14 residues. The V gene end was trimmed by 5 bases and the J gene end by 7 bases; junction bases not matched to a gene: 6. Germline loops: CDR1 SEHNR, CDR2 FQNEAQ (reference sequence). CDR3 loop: CASSPGQGAREQYF. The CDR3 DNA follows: TGTGCCAGCAGCCCGGGACAGGGGGCGCGGGAGCAGTACTTC.

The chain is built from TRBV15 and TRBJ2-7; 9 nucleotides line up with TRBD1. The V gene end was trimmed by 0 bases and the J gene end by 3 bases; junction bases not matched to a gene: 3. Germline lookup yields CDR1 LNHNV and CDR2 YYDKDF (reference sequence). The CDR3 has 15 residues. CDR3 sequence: CATSRDKDRGYEQYF. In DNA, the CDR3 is TGTGCCACCAGCAGAGATAAGGACAGGGGCTACGAGCAGTACTTC.

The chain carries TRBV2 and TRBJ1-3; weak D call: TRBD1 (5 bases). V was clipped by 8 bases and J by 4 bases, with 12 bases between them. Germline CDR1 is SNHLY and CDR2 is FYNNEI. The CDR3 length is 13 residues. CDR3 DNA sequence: TGTGCCAGCGCGACGGAGGGGGGAAACACCATATATTTT. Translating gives CASATEGGNTIYF.

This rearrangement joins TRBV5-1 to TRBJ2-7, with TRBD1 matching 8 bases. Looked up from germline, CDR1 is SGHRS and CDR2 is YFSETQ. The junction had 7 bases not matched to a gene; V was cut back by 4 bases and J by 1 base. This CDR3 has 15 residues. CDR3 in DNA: TGCGCCAGCAGCGGAGGGACAGGCTCGTCCTACGAGCAGTACTTC. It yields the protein CASSGGTGSSYEQYF. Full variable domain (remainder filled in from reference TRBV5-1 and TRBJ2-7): KAGVTQTPRYLIKTRGQQVTLSCSPISGHRSVSWYQQTPGQGLQFLFEYFSETQRNKGNFPGRFSGRQFSNSRSEMNVSTLELGDSALYLCASSGGTGSSYEQYFGPGTRLTVT.

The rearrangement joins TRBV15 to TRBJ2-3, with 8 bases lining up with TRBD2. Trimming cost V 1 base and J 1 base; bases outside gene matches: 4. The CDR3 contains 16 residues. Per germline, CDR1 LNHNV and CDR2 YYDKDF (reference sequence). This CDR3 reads CATSRGRGEGTDTQYF. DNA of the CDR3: TGTGCCACCAGCAGAGGGCGGGGGGAAGGCACAGATACGCAGTATTTT. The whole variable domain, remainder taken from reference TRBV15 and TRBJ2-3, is DAMVIQNPRYQVTQFGKPVTLSCSQTLNHNVMYWYQQKSSQAPKLLFHYYDKDFNNEADTPDNFQSRRPNTSFCFLDIRSPGLGDTAMYLCATSRGRGEGTDTQYFGPGTRLTVL.

The CDR3: CAWITSGRRDTDTQYF. The DNA for the CDR3 is TGTGCCTGGATTACTAGCGGGAGACGAGACACAGATACGCAGTATTTT. The V call is TRBV30, the J call TRBJ2-3; 11 nucleotides match TRBD2. Trimming removed 4 bases from V and 2 bases from J; junction bases left unmatched: 8. Germline V CDR1 and CDR2: GTSNPN, SVGIG (reference sequence). CDR3 length: 16 residues.

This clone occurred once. The CDR3 region has the DNA TGTGCCTGGAGCGTAACAGGGGGTAGTGAAAAACTGTTTTTT. It codes for CAWSVTGGSEKLFF. This sequence joins TRBV30 and TRBJ1-4, with 8 bases aligning to TRBD1. With 3 bases clipped from V and 7 bases from J, the junction kept 7 bases outside the gene matches. CDR3 size: 14 residues. Germline CDR1 reads GTSNPN; CDR2 reads SVGIG (reference sequence).